This TCR beta chain was sequenced during a study of T cells of healthy individuals. Trimming left V 3 bases short and J 5 bases short, with 11 bases between. CDR3 length: 14 residues. Germline V gene lookup returns CDR1 KGHSH and CDR2 LQKENI. TCRdb fed the 5' RACE reads into MiXCR, producing one record per CDR3 protein. The sample contains tens of thousands of distinct CDR3 sequences, 15% to 20% of which appear only once. Regarding this clonotype: A much larger clone lies one base from this, so it may be a read error.

This receptor was identified in a human donor in good health. The chain joins TRBV18 to TRBJ2-1; D perhaps matches TRBD2 (5 bases). The CDR3 sequence: CASSPRGTHNEQFF. The CDR3 DNA is TGTGCCAGCTCACCCCGGGGAACGCACAATGAGCAGTTCTTC.